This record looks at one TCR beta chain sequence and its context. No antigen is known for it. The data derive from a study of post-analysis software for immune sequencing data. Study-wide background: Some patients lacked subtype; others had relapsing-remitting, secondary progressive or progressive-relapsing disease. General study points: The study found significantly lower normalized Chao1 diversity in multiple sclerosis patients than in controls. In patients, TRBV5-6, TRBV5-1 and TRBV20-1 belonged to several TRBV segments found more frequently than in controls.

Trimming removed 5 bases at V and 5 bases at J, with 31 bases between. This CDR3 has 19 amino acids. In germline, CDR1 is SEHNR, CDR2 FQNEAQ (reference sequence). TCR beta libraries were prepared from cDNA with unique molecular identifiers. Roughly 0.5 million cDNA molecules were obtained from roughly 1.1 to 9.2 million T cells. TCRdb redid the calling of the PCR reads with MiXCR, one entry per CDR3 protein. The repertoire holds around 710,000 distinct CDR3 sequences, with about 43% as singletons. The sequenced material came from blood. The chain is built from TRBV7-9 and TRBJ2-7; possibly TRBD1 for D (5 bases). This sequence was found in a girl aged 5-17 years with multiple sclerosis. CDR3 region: CASSPVRAGMAPKVDEQYF. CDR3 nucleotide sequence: TGTGCCAGCAGCCCAGTTCGGGCAGGGATGGCCCCAAAGGTGGACGAGCAGTACTTC.